Sequencing of this TCR beta chain was carried out in a study of blood T cell repertoires in COVID-19 (dated by TCRdb to between 2020 and 2021). Background on the whole study: Samples from collaborators originated in the United States, Italy and Spain and spanned both the acute and convalescent phases of COVID-19. The samples were drawn from the first 160 participants of the ongoing ImmuneRACE study and from 1,200 or so subjects provided by 6 global collaborators. The sample metadata nearly always contained a de-identified subject ID, COVID-19 status, age in years and sex. Where available, HLA class I and class II types were obtained from metadata supplied by the sample provider rather than from assay-based typing. The repertoires were released in a freely available public database intended as a resource for research on the immune response to SARS-CoV-2. The prospective study material was composed of cDNA or gDNA derived from T cells, B-cell-depleted T cells, or PBMCs. Subjects who had been exposed to COVID-19, were actively infected with it, or had recovered from it provided the deeply sampled blood TCRbeta repertoires that made up the dataset. Results the study describes overall, beyond this receptor: How much clinical and demographic metadata was included differed by source and by participant, and the metadata was provided uncurated.

From the germline V gene, CDR1 is MDHEN and CDR2 is SYDVKM. The CDR3 starts with the cysteine, ends with the phenylalanine, and has 15 residues. The read is trimmed to its CDR3 DNA, 45 bases read in frame from base 1. V sheds 5 bases and J sheds 1 base, leaving 12 bases between their ends. Participants in the prospective study were aged about 18 to 100 years, lived in about two dozen United States geographic areas, and enrolled through a virtual design. In the prospective study, participants were assigned to cohorts based on the clinical history participants reported in a screening survey and a study questionnaire. Each participant in the prospective study had whole blood, serum and a nasopharyngeal or oropharyngeal swab collected by mobile phlebotomists. Participants in the prospective study had the option to provide additional blood draws and questionnaires over a 2-month period. Before DNA extraction, prospective study blood samples were shipped either frozen or at room temperature.

For this clone: The antigen it recognizes is unknown. The sample holds no much larger clone one base away, and base qualities are not on file.

The immunoSEQ Assay, a bias-controlled multiplex PCR, was used to amplify TCRbeta CDR3 regions from genomic DNA. For the original study's pipeline: Nucleated cell counts per sample were estimated from amplification of reference gene primers within the assay. To quantify the absolute abundance of each unique TCRbeta CDR3 rearrangement, sequence reads were collapsed and filtered. Productive Simpson clonality was computed per sample as the square root of Simpson's diversity index over productive rearrangements. In TCRdb, the immuneACCESS table is reduced to in-frame sequences with V and J assigned. These tables do not hold every clone; where another copy was compared, an unresolved V gene accounts for under half, and the others remain unexplained. That table gives V, J and clone size, and the DNA gave D and trimming. The sample profile shows some 190,000 clones; approximately 85% of them were found once. The top ten clones comprise about 6% of the sample.

The sample taken for sequencing was PBMCs or T cells enriched from blood (not recorded which). The chain joins TRBV28 to TRBJ2-4; the D gene is not confidently resolved. This TCR was recovered from a man aged 35-49 years with acute COVID-19. This receptor has the CDR3 CASSEVRVAKNIQYF. The sequence in DNA is TGTGCCAGCAGTGAGGTGAGAGTCGCCAAAAACATTCAGTACTTC.